This section outlines one TCR beta chain sequence together with its context. These data originate in a study of shared clonotypes between healthy human individuals. Study information: With ages of 18 to 49, the donors were a couple of women and a few men.

As originally analysed: Filtering differed for immunoSEQ, which gave only junction sequences without quality scores. Sequencing used immunoSEQ multiplex PCR; TCRdb keeps in-frame clones, though not all of them. V, J and clone size are those of that table, while D and trimming were read from the DNA. Among a few million clones, 90% to 95% were seen once, and the ten largest hold over 0.12%. J gave up 6 bases and V 0 bases, and 2 bases lay outside the gene matches. Germline V gives CDR1 SGHDN, CDR2 FVKESK. The CDR3 loop spans 14 amino acids. Donors were healthy HIV-negative adults without recently reported acute infections or vaccinations.

The chain has TRBV14 and TRBJ2-1; 7 bases match TRBD2. This TCR was sampled from a man between 18 and 29 years old in good health. What was sequenced was naive CD4+ T cells sorted from blood. As for subset: CD45RA+ positively selected. The CDR3 loop is CASSQEGRGNEQFF. The CDR3 DNA follows: TGTGCCAGCAGCCAAGAAGGGAGGGGCAATGAGCAGTTCTTC.